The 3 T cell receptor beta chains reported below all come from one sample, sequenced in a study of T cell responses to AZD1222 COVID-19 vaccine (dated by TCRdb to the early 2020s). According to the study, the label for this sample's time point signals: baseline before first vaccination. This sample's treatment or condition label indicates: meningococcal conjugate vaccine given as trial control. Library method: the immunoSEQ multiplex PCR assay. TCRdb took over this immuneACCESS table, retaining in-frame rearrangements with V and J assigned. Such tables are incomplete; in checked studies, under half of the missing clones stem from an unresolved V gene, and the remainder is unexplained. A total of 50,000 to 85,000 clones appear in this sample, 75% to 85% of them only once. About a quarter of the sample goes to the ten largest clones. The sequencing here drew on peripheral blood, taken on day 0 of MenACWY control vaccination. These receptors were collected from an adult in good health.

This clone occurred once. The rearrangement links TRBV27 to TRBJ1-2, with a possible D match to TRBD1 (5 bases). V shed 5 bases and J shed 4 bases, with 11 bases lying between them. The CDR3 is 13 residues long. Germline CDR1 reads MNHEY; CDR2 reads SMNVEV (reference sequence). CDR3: CASSPDSVYGYTF. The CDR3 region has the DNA TGTGCCAGCAGTCCTGACAGTGTCTATGGCTACACCTTC.

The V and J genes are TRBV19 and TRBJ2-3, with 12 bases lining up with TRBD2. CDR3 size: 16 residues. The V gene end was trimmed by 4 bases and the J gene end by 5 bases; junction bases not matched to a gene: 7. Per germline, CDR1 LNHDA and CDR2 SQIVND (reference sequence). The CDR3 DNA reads TGTGCCAGTAGTACAGCTAGCGGGAGGGCCGGAGATACGCAGTATTTT. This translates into CASSTASGRAGDTQYF. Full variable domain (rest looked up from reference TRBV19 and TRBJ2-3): DGGITQSPKYLFRKEGQNVTLSCEQNLNHDAMYWYRQDPGQGLRLIYYSQIVNDFQKGDIAEGYSVSREKKESFPLTVTSAQKNPTAFYLCASSTASGRAGDTQYFGPGTRLTVL.

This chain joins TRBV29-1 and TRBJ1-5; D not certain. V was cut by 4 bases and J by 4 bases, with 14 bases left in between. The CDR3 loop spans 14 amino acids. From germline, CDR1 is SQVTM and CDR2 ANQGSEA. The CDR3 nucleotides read TGCAGCGTTGCGGAGGGAGTGGCAAATCAGCCCCAGCATTTT. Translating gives CSVAEGVANQPQHF.